The clone carrying this T cell receptor (beta chain) was counted between two and nine times. Its antigen is currently unknown. The sample originates from a study of CD8+ T cells in alopecia areata. Study-wide background: Twice daily, treated patients received 5 to 10 mg of oral tofacitinib. Study-wide findings and caveats: Tofacitinib significantly reduced both scalp clonality and expanded CD8+ clones among the top 100. Alphabeta T cells residing in normal skin are also sequenced in scalp samples. The link between baseline CD8+ expansion and response remains uncertain with one nonresponder.

The CDR3 loop spans 14 amino acids. Germline CDR1 reads SQVTM; CDR2 reads ANQGSEA. V lost 5 bases and J lost 2; bases outside the gene matches: 6. As to treatment: oral pan-JAK inhibitor, 5-10 mg twice daily. Extraction and reverse transcription of RNA yielded cDNA as the sequencing template. The table came from immunoSEQ multiplex PCR; TCRdb's copy has only in-frame clones and leaves some out. Counted here are about 280,000 clones, about three fifths occurring once; the ten biggest clones make up approximately 1.7%. The chain links TRBV29-1 to TRBJ1-1; 9 nucleotides line up with TRBD1. The material sequenced was CD4+ T cells sorted from blood, taken at week 24, from a patient treated with tofacitinib. This TCR came from a human donor with alopecia areata. The CDR3 loop reads CSVLGTGSNTEAFF. In DNA form, the CDR3 reads TGCAGCGTTCTAGGGACAGGGAGTAACACTGAAGCTTTCTTT.